This T cell receptor (beta chain) comes out of a study of blood T cell repertoires in COVID-19. On the study more broadly: Sources were T cells, B-cell-depleted T cells, or PBMCs; the material itself was cDNA or gDNA.

All enrollees were about 18 to 89 years old and from under 25 US areas. Researchers sorted participants into cohorts using their self-reported clinical history. Per the original data handling: Amplification of reference gene primers provided the estimated nucleated cell counts. Only in-frame clones appear in the TCRdb table, and some are missing; sequencing was by immunoSEQ multiplex PCR. That table supplies the V and J calls and clone size; D and trimming were determined from the DNA. The sample includes about 230,000 clones, roughly four fifths of them seen just once. Per germline, CDR1 SGHAT and CDR2 FQNNGV. V lost 5 bases, J lost 8 bases, and 15 bases lay in between. The CDR3 is made up of 13 amino acids.

J is TRBJ1-1 and V is TRBV11-2; a weak D match, TRBD1 (6 bases). The sample consisted of PBMCs or T cells enriched from blood (not recorded which). The receptor was isolated from a man aged 60-69 years who had recovered from COVID-19. The CDR3 reads CASSQTSTGEAFF. The CDR3 nucleotides are TGTGCCAGCAGCCAAACATCGACAGGAGAAGCTTTCTTT.